This is a list of T cell receptor beta chains from one sample in a study of human T cells and chemical hapten exposure. TCRdb analysed the RACE reads with MiXCR anew, one entry per CDR3 protein. The sample lists more than 80,000 distinct CDR3 sequences, under 9% occurring once. The sample in question was whole blood, obtained in connection with sensitization to the hapten diphenylcyclopropenone (DPC). The receptors here all came from a woman aged 25 to 39 with alopecia areata. Some clones in this sample may be carry-over from other donors' samples. Each CDR3 is given with its conserved first and last residue. Only part of the rows carry a size: once, few, many, or a class if the clone is expanded.

clone_size j_call v_call cdr3_aa
few TRBJ1-2 TRBV29-1 CSASATPGYTF
many TRBJ2-4 TRBV21-1 CASSTSVGQGIGAKNIQYF
- TRBJ1-1 TRBV30 CAWRRGAGTEAFF
many TRBJ2-1 TRBV12-3/TRBV12-4 CASSLYNEQFF
many TRBJ1-5 TRBV20-1 CSAHGFSGSDNQPQHF
many TRBJ1-5 TRBV6-6 CASRKTGGYSNQPQHF
medium-sized TRBJ2-7 TRBV20-1 CSARPTDVYEQYF
few TRBJ2-1 TRBV25-1 CASSERAGAPSEQFF
few TRBJ2-6 TRBV6-5 CASSDQGAGANVLTF
many TRBJ2-3 TRBV27 CASSFWGTDTQYF
many TRBJ2-7 TRBV5-6 CASSLPGQGGYEQYF
many TRBJ2-3 TRBV20-1 CSADFGTASTDTQYF
many TRBJ2-3 TRBV12-3/TRBV12-4 CASSLSARTDTQYF
many TRBJ1-5 TRBV18 CASSSNDRQPQHF
few TRBJ2-1 TRBV6-5 CASSPGLAGVNEQFF
few TRBJ1-5 TRBV6-5 CASWSVYSNQPQHF
- TRBJ1-1 TRBV18 CASSPERGTEAFF
- TRBJ1-2 TRBV29-1 CSVEGGYGYTF
- TRBJ2-1 TRBV18 CASSPRLLADNEQFF
many TRBJ1-1 TRBV29-1 CSVEEQAFF
few TRBJ2-4 TRBV20-1 CSAAVARAKNIQYF
many TRBJ1-1 TRBV6-5 CASSYYPTGGLNTEAFF
few TRBJ2-7 TRBV12-3/TRBV12-4 CASSLTSGQGSEQYF
- TRBJ1-5 TRBV15 CATSRAADNQPQHF
- TRBJ1-1 TRBV6-5 CASSYSNRVNTEAFF
few TRBJ2-7 TRBV3-1 CASSRGTRDSDEQYF
many TRBJ2-7 TRBV4-2 CASSQDISPPSSYEQYF
few TRBJ2-3 TRBV7-9 CASSWGGRGAGTDTQYF
- TRBJ1-2 TRBV12-3/TRBV12-4 CASSPPPRGYTF
many TRBJ1-6 TRBV7-2 CASSLVISEPLHF
few TRBJ1-1 TRBV5-5 CASSFRFSPGQDSSTEAFF
many TRBJ1-5 TRBV3-1 CASSHGLQPQHF
few TRBJ2-5 TRBV7-2 CASSLGRVGSQETQYF
- TRBJ1-1 TRBV6-2/TRBV6-3 CASSYSRQAHRNTEAFF
many TRBJ2-3 TRBV20-1 CSAATGLGADTQYF
few TRBJ2-1 TRBV25-1 CASSEAPRSYNEQFF
- TRBJ2-3 TRBV5-1 CASSDGQGTDTQYF
many TRBJ2-3 TRBV10-3 CAISEVLTQTTQYF
- TRBJ2-5 TRBV30 CAWSSRGDGTQYF
many TRBJ2-5 TRBV10-3 CAISTHQETQYF
many TRBJ2-6 TRBV6-1 CASSERAGGGGANVLTF
- TRBJ1-2 TRBV2 CASSEGFPGYTF
many TRBJ2-4 TRBV20-1 CSATKTRAAKNIQYF
few TRBJ1-1 TRBV18 CASSPVTGALNTEAFF
- TRBJ1-3 TRBV5-1 CASAPVGSSGNTIYF
- TRBJ2-3 TRBV12-3/TRBV12-4 CASRVAGRGTDTQYF
- TRBJ1-2 TRBV21-1 CASSMHCGYTF
- TRBJ2-7 TRBV15 CATSRDRTSLYEQYF
many TRBJ2-3 TRBV7-3 CASSSIAGDTDTQYF
many TRBJ1-2 TRBV21-1 CASSNHPRAGELYGYTF
- TRBJ1-2 TRBV27 CASSWGPWGYGYTF
many TRBJ1-1 TRBV12-3/TRBV12-4 CASRYGQLEAFF
- TRBJ2-3 TRBV20-1 CSATPRDLSTDTQYF